A single sample is the source of the 25 T cell receptor beta chains below, sequenced in a study of blood T cell repertoires in COVID-19. Here immunoSEQ multiplex PCR was the method, and the copy in TCRdb shows in-frame clones only, minus some. This sample carries 100,000 or so clones, around 81% of them seen once, and the ten largest clones take over 3.5%. Sequencing was performed on peripheral blood. These receptors were collected from a man aged 55 to 70 with acute or convalescent COVID-19.

This CDR3 reads CASSSTHTGGNQPQHF. The CDR3 DNA is TGTGCCAGCAGTTCTACCCACACAGGGGGGAATCAGCCCCAGCATTTT. The V gene is TRBV6-5, the J gene TRBJ1-5; 8 bases align to TRBD1. Germline V CDR1 and CDR2: MNHEY, SVGAGI. With V trimmed by 4 bases and J by 4 bases, 9 bases remained unmatched. The CDR3 sequence is 16 residues long.

The gene calls are TRBV10-3 and TRBJ1-6, with 9 bases that match TRBD1. From germline, CDR1 is ENHRY and CDR2 SYGVKD. CDR3 length: 12 amino acids. Losses at the gene ends were 7 bases for V and 10 bases for J; bases not matched to a gene: 2. CDR3 residues: CAIKDRGSPLHF. The CDR3 DNA reads TGTGCCATCAAGGACAGGGGATCACCCCTCCACTTT.

The chain carries TRBV18 and TRBJ1-6; D is unclear. CDR1 and CDR2 from the germline V gene are KGHSH and LQKENI. V lost 2 bases and J lost 7, with 6 bases in between. The CDR3 runs to 13 residues. CDR3 protein: CASSPSGNSPLHF. In DNA form, the CDR3 reads TGTGCCAGCTCACCATCGGGGAATTCACCCCTCCACTTT.

This clone was counted between two and nine times. J is TRBJ2-7 and V is TRBV19; 10 bases line up with TRBD1. CDR1 and CDR2 (germline): LNHDA, SQIVND (reference sequence). CDR3 length: 15 amino acids. With 3 bases clipped from V and 4 bases from J, the junction kept 6 bases outside the gene matches. The CDR3 DNA is TGTGCCAGTAGTATTTGGACAGGGGGTAGATACGAGCAGTACTTC. This gives the protein CASSIWTGGRYEQYF.

DNA of the CDR3: TGTGCCAGTAGTATTATACAGGGTGACAATCAGCCCCAGCATTTT. Protein product: CASSIIQGDNQPQHF. The J gene is TRBJ1-5, the V gene TRBV19; a weak D match, TRBD1 (6 bases). In germline, CDR1 is LNHDA, CDR2 SQIVND (reference sequence). CDR3 size: 15 residues. With 3 bases removed from V and 3 bases from J, the gap between germline ends came to 12 bases.

The chain employs TRBV18 and TRBJ1-2; D perhaps matches TRBD1 (5 bases). The length of the CDR3 is 15 residues. Trimming removed 2 bases at V and 3 bases at J, with 13 bases between. CDR1 and CDR2 (germline): KGHSH, LQKENI. As DNA, the CDR3 is TGTGCCAGCTCACCAGGGGCAGAACCCGACTATGGCTACACCTTC. Amino acids: CASSPGAEPDYGYTF.

This clone came up once. The chain combines TRBV30 with TRBJ2-7; D may be TRBD2 (7 bases). CDR1 and CDR2 (germline): GTSNPN, SVGIG (reference sequence). The V end was cut by 4 bases, the J end by 2 bases, with 12 bases between. CDR3 size: 13 residues. The CDR3 sequence is CAWNRGAAYEQYF. DNA for the CDR3: TGTGCCTGGAACCGGGGGGCTGCCTACGAGCAGTACTTC.

The chain couples TRBV10-3 to TRBJ1-2, with 9 nucleotides matching TRBD1. Looked up from germline, CDR1 is ENHRY and CDR2 is SYGVKD. The CDR3 is 13 residues long. J was trimmed by 6 bases and V by 5 bases; bases with no gene match: 4. The CDR3 sequence is CAISRDRGDGYTF. In DNA, the CDR3 is TGTGCCATCAGTAGAGACAGGGGGGATGGCTACACCTTC.

The chain carries TRBV19 and TRBJ1-3; TRBD1 agrees at 7 bases. In germline, CDR1 is LNHDA, CDR2 SQIVND (reference sequence). The V gene end was trimmed by 8 bases and the J gene end by 2 bases; junction bases not matched to a gene: 3. CDR3 size: 13 residues. The CDR3 loop reads CASAGQAGNTIYF. In DNA, the CDR3 is TGTGCCAGTGCCGGACAGGCTGGAAACACCATATATTTT. The full variable domain, completed using reference TRBV19 and TRBJ1-3, is DGGITQSPKYLFRKEGQNVTLSCEQNLNHDAMYWYRQDPGQGLRLIYYSQIVNDFQKGDIAEGYSVSREKKESFPLTVTSAQKNPTAFYLCASAGQAGNTIYFGEGSWLTVV.

The chain has TRBV5-1 and TRBJ1-1; D gene uncertain. The CDR3 sequence is 14 residues long. In germline, CDR1 is SGHRS, CDR2 YFSETQ. V dropped 0 bases and J dropped 0 bases, with 6 bases sitting between them. CDR3 residues: CASSLVSMNTEAFF. Here the CDR3 DNA reads TGCGCCAGCAGCTTGGTTAGTATGAACACTGAAGCTTTCTTT. The full variable domain, in which reference TRBV5-1 and TRBJ1-1 provide the parts outside the CDR3, is KAGVTQTPRYLIKTRGQQVTLSCSPISGHRSVSWYQQTPGQGLQFLFEYFSETQRNKGNFPGRFSGRQFSNSRSEMNVSTLELGDSALYLCASSLVSMNTEAFFGQGTRLTVV.

The gene calls are TRBV29-1 and TRBJ2-5; 8 bases are a match to TRBD1. Germline loops: CDR1 SQVTM, CDR2 ANQGSEA. V lost 1 base to trimming and J lost 5 bases; unmatched junction nucleotides: 6. The length of the CDR3 is 14 residues. The CDR3 DNA follows: TGCAGCGTTGAAGCGACAGGGGCCCCCGAGACCCAGTACTTC. Protein product: CSVEATGAPETQYF.

The rearrangement joins TRBV24-1 to TRBJ2-1, with TRBD2 as a possible D gene (5 bases). The CDR3 extends over 15 amino acids. V lost 2 bases, J lost 6 bases, and 13 bases lay in between. CDR1 and CDR2 (germline): KGHDR, SFDVKD. The CDR3 nucleotides read TGTGCCACCAGTGATTCATCACTAGTTATCAATGAGCAGTTCTTC. This codes for CATSDSSLVINEQFF.

The J gene is TRBJ2-7, the V gene TRBV2, with D maybe TRBD1 (5 bases). Germline lookup yields CDR1 SNHLY and CDR2 FYNNEI. The length of the CDR3 is 14 residues. V gave up 6 bases and J gave up 1 base, with 13 bases separating them. The CDR3 nucleotides read TGTGCCAGCAGACTAACAGGTGGGTCCTACGAGCAGTACGTC. Translated, it gives CASRLTGGSYEQYV.

V gene TRBV7-3 combines with J gene TRBJ2-2; tentative D call: TRBD1 (6 bases). Germline V gene sequence: CDR1 SGHTA, CDR2 FQGTGA. This CDR3 has 16 residues. V lost 4 bases and J lost 2, with 14 bases in between. The CDR3 sequence: CASSSLDRINTGELFF. The CDR3, as DNA: TGTGCCAGCAGCTCCCTCGACAGGATCAACACCGGGGAGCTGTTTTTT.

The chain recombines TRBV9 with TRBJ2-3, with a possible D match to TRBD2 (6 bases). Germline CDR1 and CDR2: SGDLS and YYNGEE. This CDR3 comprises 15 residues. Trimming took 3 bases from V and 5 from J, leaving 16 bases between them. This CDR3 reads CASSDQEGRGDTQYF. CDR3 coding DNA: TGTGCCAGCAGCGATCAGGAGGGCCGTGGAGATACGCAGTATTTT.

V is TRBV7-3 and J is TRBJ2-5; 12 nucleotides align to TRBD2. The CDR3 sequence is 15 residues long. The junction had 5 bases not matched to a gene; V was cut back by 3 bases and J by 6 bases. Germline lookup yields CDR1 SGHTA and CDR2 FQGTGA. CDR3 sequence (DNA): TGTGCCAGCAGCTTGACTAGCGGGGGCAGACAGACCCAGTACTTC. Translating gives CASSLTSGGRQTQYF.

This sequence joins TRBV6-5 and TRBJ2-6, with unresolved D. This CDR3 is built from 14 residues. Between the trimmed V and J ends, which lost 10 bases and 4 bases, there was a span of 14 bases. CDR1 is MNHEY, CDR2 SVGAGI, per germline. CDR3 residues: CATLQFTGANVLTF. The CDR3, as DNA: TGTGCCACCTTACAGTTCACCGGGGCCAACGTCCTGACTTTC.

V gene TRBV2 combines with J gene TRBJ1-5; 7 nucleotides align to TRBD1. V was clipped by 0 bases and J by 4 bases; unmatched bases: 6. Germline values: CDR1 SNHLY, CDR2 FYNNEI. The CDR3 runs to 16 residues. CDR3 loop: CASSEARGQRNQPQHF. Here the CDR3 DNA reads TGTGCCAGCAGTGAAGCGCGGGGACAGAGAAATCAGCCCCAGCATTTT.

Written as DNA, the CDR3 is TGCGCCAGCAGTTACAAAATGAACACTGAAGCTTTCTTT. This sequence encodes CASSYKMNTEAFF. The chain is built from TRBV5-1 and TRBJ1-1; D remains unclear. The CDR3 runs 13 residues. CDR1 and CDR2 (germline): SGHRS, YFSETQ. Trimming removed 5 bases from V and 0 bases from J, with 8 bases in between.

J is TRBJ1-2 and V is TRBV27, with 7 nucleotides matching TRBD1. Germline CDR1 and CDR2: MNHEY and SMNVEV (reference sequence). J lost 4 bases, V lost 5 bases, and 10 bases had no gene match. This CDR3 has 15 residues. The CDR3 reads CASSQYPDRSYGYTF. As DNA, the CDR3 is TGTGCCAGCAGTCAGTACCCGGACAGGAGCTATGGCTACACCTTC.

The chain uses TRBV19 and TRBJ1-2, with TRBD1 identical over 9 bases. CDR3 length equals 14 residues. V lost 5 bases, J lost 5 bases, and 6 bases stayed unmatched. The V gene's germline CDR1 is LNHDA and CDR2 SQIVND (reference sequence). The CDR3 loop reads CASSADRGRYGYTF. DNA of the CDR3: TGTGCCAGTAGTGCCGACAGGGGGAGGTATGGCTACACCTTC.

This clone was seen only once. V usage is TRBV9 and J usage is TRBJ1-2; D gene unclear. Trimming shortened V by 0 bases and J by 4 bases, and 13 bases separated the two germline ends. The CDR3 is made up of 15 amino acids. CDR1 is SGDLS, CDR2 YYNGEE, per germline. The CDR3 loop reads CASSVDPEVSYGYTF. DNA of the CDR3: TGTGCCAGCAGCGTAGATCCGGAGGTTAGCTATGGCTACACCTTC.

The V call is TRBV29-1, the J call TRBJ2-1; D not resolved. Germline-derived CDR1 and CDR2 are SQVTM and ANQGSEA. Trimming cost V 7 bases and J 4 bases, with 14 bases left between them. There are 13 residues in the CDR3. Here the CDR3 DNA reads TGCAGCGAATCTACCTCTACGTACAATGAGCAGTTCTTC. Its protein product is CSESTSTYNEQFF.

The chain couples TRBV11-2 to TRBJ2-6, with 8 nucleotides matching TRBD2. Germline V gene lookup returns CDR1 SGHAT and CDR2 FQNNGV. The CDR3 spans 18 residues. V lost 5 bases, J lost 0 bases, and 9 bases stayed unmatched. CDR3 residues: CASSPAGGTLSGANVLTF. CDR3 DNA sequence: TGTGCCAGCAGCCCCGCGGGAGGTACCCTCTCTGGGGCCAACGTCCTGACTTTC.

Here the CDR3 reads CASSLGGQVNTEAFF. The CDR3 nucleotides read TGTGCCAGCAGCTTAGGTGGGCAGGTGAACACTGAAGCTTTCTTT. The V gene is TRBV7-2, the J gene TRBJ1-1; D gene uncertain. Germline V gene sequence: CDR1 SGHTA, CDR2 FQGNSA. The CDR3 has 15 residues. V lost 1 base to trimming and J lost 0 bases, with 9 bases between them.